Below, 18 T cell receptor beta chains from the same sample are listed, as sequenced in a study of CD8 T cells in ankylosing spondylitis. The study's findings and limits: There was a TCR beta motif, made of 7 to 9 highly homologous variants, that appeared characteristic of ankylosing spondylitis blood.

These TCRs' antigens remain unknown. From the 5' RACE reads, TCRdb called clonotypes with MiXCR, one entry per CDR3 protein. The sample lists hundreds of thousands of distinct CDR3 sequences, about 12% seen once, with under 0.6% in the top ten. Sequencing used blood, either unsorted or a sorted T cell fraction (not recorded which). These TCRs come from a male donor with ankylosing spondylitis.

This clonotype was observed a few times. The chain joins TRBV12-3 or TRBV12-4 to TRBJ2-2, with TRBD1 matching 11 bases. The V and J ends lost 4 bases and 6 bases, in that order; junction bases with no gene match: 7. CDR3 length equals 16 residues. For the CDR3, the DNA is TGTGCCAGCAGTTACCCGGGACAGGGGGTTCCCGGGGAGCTGTTTTTT. Translation gives CASSYPGQGVPGELFF.

This clonotype was seen more than once but under ten times. This chain connects TRBV7-3 to TRBJ2-2; TRBD2 is a possible D gene (6 bases). CDR1 is SGHTA, CDR2 FQGTGA, per germline. The CDR3 is made up of 14 amino acids. The V end lost 8 bases, the J end lost 0 bases, and 10 bases lay between the germline ends. The CDR3 reads CASAGDSNTGELFF. For the CDR3, the DNA is TGTGCCAGCGCCGGGGACTCGAACACCGGGGAGCTGTTTTTT. The full variable domain, its missing parts supplied by reference TRBV7-3 and TRBJ2-2, is GAGVSQTPSNKVTEKGKYVELRCDPISGHTALYWYRQSLGQGPEFLIYFQGTGAADDSGLPNDRFFAVRPEGSVSTLKIQRTERGDSAVYLCASAGDSNTGELFFGEGSRLTVL.

The CDR3, as DNA: TGTGCCAGCAGCGTTGGGTTCGTCAATGAGCAGTTCTTC. Protein: CASSVGFVNEQFF. V and J are TRBV11-2 and TRBJ2-1; no clear D gene. Trimming removed 5 bases from V and 6 bases from J, with 11 bases in between. Germline CDR1 reads SGHAT; CDR2 reads FQNNGV. The CDR3 spans 13 residues.

V is TRBV29-1 and J is TRBJ1-1; D may be TRBD1 (5 bases). CDR3 length: 13 amino acids. V shed 5 bases and J shed 5 bases, with 15 bases lying between them. Germline CDR1 and CDR2: SQVTM and ANQGSEA. The CDR3 nucleotides read TGCAGCGTTACACAGGTGCCCGAGACTGAAGCTTTCTTT. Protein: CSVTQVPETEAFF.

Only a few counts were recorded for this clonotype. The chain is built from TRBV27 and TRBJ2-1, with 8 nucleotides matching TRBD1. The CDR3 length is 14 residues. Germline CDR1 reads MNHEY; CDR2 reads SMNVEV (reference sequence). V dropped 5 bases and J dropped 6; count of bases not matched to a gene: 6. CDR3 in amino acids: CASSPDRVRNEQFF. Written as DNA, the CDR3 is TGTGCCAGCAGTCCGGACAGGGTACGCAATGAGCAGTTCTTC.

This clonotype came up many times. The chain carries TRBV4-2 and TRBJ2-5; no clear D. V was clipped by 0 bases and J by 4 bases, with 6 bases between them. Germline CDR1 LGHNA, CDR2 YNFKEQ. The CDR3 consists of 13 residues. The DNA of the CDR3 is TGTGCCAGCAGCCAAGAAGTAAGAGAGACCCAGTACTTC. This gives the protein CASSQEVRETQYF.

This clonotype turned up a few times. This CDR3 reads CAIGTQGKALHEQYF. The CDR3 nucleotides read TGTGCCATTGGGACACAGGGGAAGGCTCTCCACGAGCAGTACTTC. This chain joins TRBV28 and TRBJ2-7; 7 bases match TRBD1. Germline loops: CDR1 MDHEN, CDR2 SYDVKM. V was pared by 10 bases and J by 5 bases, with 17 bases of the junction left unmatched. This CDR3 contains 15 residues.

V is TRBV7-6 and J is TRBJ1-4; 7 bases agree with TRBD1. The CDR3 length is 14 residues. V lost 8 bases, J lost 11 bases, and 14 bases stayed unmatched. Germline V gene sequence: CDR1 SGHVS, CDR2 FNYEAQ. CDR3 nucleotide sequence: TGTGCCAGCGCAAGGACAGGTTTTGTGGGGAAACTGTTTTTT. Protein sequence: CASARTGFVGKLFF.

This clonotype was counted many times. The chain links TRBV18 to TRBJ1-1, with TRBD1 as a possible D gene (6 bases). Between the trimmed V and J ends, which lost 3 bases and 1 base, there was a span of 12 bases. The CDR3 is made up of 15 amino acids. The germline V gene has CDR1 KGHSH and CDR2 LQKENI. The CDR3 DNA is TGTGCCAGCTCACCTCGGGGACATCAGAACACTGAAGCTTTCTTT. Translation gives CASSPRGHQNTEAFF.

This clonotype has more than one count but fewer than ten. CDR3 coding DNA: TGCAGCGTTGAAGCGGGGGCCCGTGGCTATGGCTACACCTTC. This encodes CSVEAGARGYGYTF. The rearrangement joins TRBV29-1 to TRBJ1-2, with D tentatively TRBD1 (6 bases). The CDR3 sequence is 14 residues long. Trimming removed 1 base at V and 4 bases at J, with 13 bases between. Germline CDR1 is SQVTM and CDR2 is ANQGSEA.

The rearrangement uses TRBV6-2 or TRBV6-3 and TRBJ2-7; D is undetermined. Trimming stripped 5 bases from V and 10 bases from J, with 18 bases between. Germline loops: CDR1 MNHEY, CDR2 SVGEGT. The CDR3 consists of 13 residues. Here the CDR3 reads CASSNDAASAQYF. The CDR3 nucleotides are TGTGCCAGCAGTAACGATGCCGCAAGCGCTCAGTACTTC.

This clonotype was observed a few times. The rearrangement uses TRBV5-6 and TRBJ2-2; no reliable D call. The V gene lost 0 bases and the J gene lost 0 bases, with 6 bases spanning the gap. From germline, CDR1 is SGHDT and CDR2 YYEEEE. The CDR3 is 15 residues long. CDR3 sequence (DNA): TGTGCCAGCAGCTTGGTAGTTGCGAACACCGGGGAGCTGTTTTTT. Its protein product is CASSLVVANTGELFF.

This clonotype was counted between two and nine times. This CDR3 is CSARDPSSGGNEQFF. The CDR3 bases are TGCAGTGCTAGAGATCCGTCTAGCGGGGGAAATGAGCAGTTCTTC. This chain connects TRBV20-1 to TRBJ2-1, with 10 bases identical to TRBD2. V was clipped by 0 bases and J by 7 bases; unmatched bases: 6. Looked up from germline, CDR1 is DFQATT and CDR2 is SNEGSKA (reference sequence). The CDR3 runs 15 residues.

A few counts support this clonotype. The chain has TRBV5-1 and TRBJ2-1; maybe TRBD2 (5 bases). The V end lost 5 bases, the J end lost 10 bases, and 16 bases lay between the germline ends. The length of the CDR3 is 13 residues. Germline V CDR1 and CDR2: SGHRS, YFSETQ. CDR3 DNA: TGCGCCAGCAGTCTGGACTTGGGCACAGAGCAGTTCTTC. Its protein product is CASSLDLGTEQFF.

This chain uses TRBV5-6 with TRBJ2-1; 8 bases match TRBD2. Per the germline V gene, CDR1 is SGHDT and CDR2 is YYEEEE. The CDR3 is 17 residues long. V lost 6 bases, J lost 3 bases, and 14 bases stayed unmatched. The CDR3 region is CASNYLTGGMHYNEQFF. In DNA form, the CDR3 reads TGTGCCAGCAACTACCTAACGGGAGGGATGCACTACAATGAGCAGTTCTTC. Using reference TRBV5-6 and TRBJ2-1 for the parts outside the CDR3, the full variable domain is DAGVTQSPTHLIKTRGQQVTLRCSPKSGHDTVSWYQQALGQGPQFIFQYYEEEERQRGNFPDRFSGHQFPNYSSELNVNALLLGDSALYLCASNYLTGGMHYNEQFFGPGTRLTVL.

This clonotype was seen a few times. This sequence joins TRBV29-1 and TRBJ1-2; weak D call: TRBD1 (5 bases). CDR1 and CDR2 (germline): SQVTM, ANQGSEA. Trimming stripped 4 bases from V and 3 bases from J, with 15 bases between. The CDR3 is made up of 14 amino acids. In nucleotides, the CDR3 is TGCAGCGTTGCCCCAGGGCTACATGACTATGGCTACACCTTC. Protein product: CSVAPGLHDYGYTF.

The table lists this clonotype with a few counts. J is TRBJ1-2 and V is TRBV29-1, with D unclear. This CDR3 region has 14 residues. With 6 bases removed from V and 8 bases from J, the gap between germline ends came to 22 bases. The germline V gene has CDR1 SQVTM and CDR2 ANQGSEA. The CDR3 protein is CSVLIGLLPGGYTF. In DNA, the CDR3 is TGCAGCGTCCTGATTGGTCTTCTGCCTGGCGGCTACACCTTC.

The chain couples TRBV7-2 to TRBJ1-2, with a tentative D call TRBD1 (5 bases). Trimming stripped 5 bases from V and 7 bases from J, with 17 bases between. The CDR3 runs to 14 residues. Germline CDR1 and CDR2: SGHTA and FQGNSA. This CDR3 is CASSPGRGFGGYTF. In DNA, the CDR3 is TGTGCCAGCAGCCCGGGACGGGGGTTCGGTGGCTACACCTTC.